This T cell receptor (beta chain) comes out of a study of cytomegalovirus exposure and HLA in healthy donors. This CDR3 comprises 14 residues. The ends lost 6 bases at V and 4 bases at J; junction bases unmatched: 6. Germline CDR1 and CDR2: MNHNS and SASEGT. The study ran its PCR with 60 Vbeta and 13 Jbeta primers. Generated by immunoSEQ multiplex PCR, the TCRdb table keeps only in-frame clones and is missing some. The table lists about 180,000 clones, 70% to 80% of them singletons. This sequence originates from a man aged 18-30 years in good health and CMV-seronegative. The sample taken for sequencing was PBMCs. This chain uses TRBV6-1 with TRBJ2-7; 10 bases align to TRBD1. CDR3 protein: CASRMGQGPYEQYF. For the CDR3, the DNA is TGTGCCAGCAGGATGGGACAGGGGCCGTACGAGCAGTACTTC.